This entry lists 4 T cell receptor beta chains sequenced from one sample in a study of cytomegalovirus exposure and HLA in healthy donors (TCRdb year 2017). Libraries came from the immunoSEQ multiplex PCR assay. The multiplex PCR relied on a mix of 60 forward primers for TCR Vbeta segments and 13 reverse primers for TCR Jbeta segments. Held by TCRdb, this immuneACCESS table contains in-frame sequences only and omits some clones. Under half of the omission traces to an unresolved V gene where checked; the cause of the rest is unknown. Across this sample there are around 100,000 clones, with 75% seen only once. Together, the top ten hold 10% of the sample. The specimen was PBMCs. All receptors derive from a man in his forties or fifties in good health and CMV-seronegative.

For this clone: A read error may account for a junction end that differs from germline. Here the CDR3 DNA reads TGCGCCAGCAGTTTGGGGACTAGTACGTCCGATGAGCAGTTCTTC. Translating it yields CASSLGTSTSDEQFF. The V gene is TRBV5-1, the J gene TRBJ2-1; 8 bases are shared with TRBD2. This CDR3 contains 15 residues. Per germline, CDR1 SGHRS and CDR2 YFSETQ.

Of note for this clone: This likely comes from a read error, as the CDR3 has no conserved phenylalanine or tryptophan at its end. CDR3 protein: CASSLDQGSYEQYL. The CDR3 region has the DNA TGTGCCAGCAGCTTGGATCAGGGGAGTTACGAGCAGTACCTC. This sequence joins TRBV5-4 and TRBJ2-7, with D perhaps matching TRBD1 (6 bases). CDR3 size: 14 residues. CDR1 is SGHNT and CDR2 is YYREEE in the germline V gene (reference sequence). V lost 0 bases and J lost 4, with 11 bases in between.

This sequence joins TRBV15 and TRBJ1-1, with a weak D call TRBD1 (5 bases). The germline CDR1 and CDR2 sequences are LNHNV and YYDKDF (reference sequence). V shed 2 bases and J shed 4 bases, with 11 bases lying between them. This CDR3 is built from 14 residues. CDR3 sequence: CATSRRGDVTEAFF. DNA for the CDR3: TGTGCCACCAGCAGACGCGGGGACGTCACTGAAGCTTTCTTT.

This clone showed up just once. This chain links TRBV18 with TRBJ2-5; TRBD2 matches 9 bases. Trimming took 2 bases from V and 5 from J; bases not matched to a gene: 0. Germline values: CDR1 KGHSH, CDR2 LQKENI. The CDR3 extends over 13 amino acids. CDR3 loop: CASSPTSGETQYF. The CDR3 DNA follows: TGTGCCAGCTCACCAACTAGCGGGGAGACCCAGTACTTC.